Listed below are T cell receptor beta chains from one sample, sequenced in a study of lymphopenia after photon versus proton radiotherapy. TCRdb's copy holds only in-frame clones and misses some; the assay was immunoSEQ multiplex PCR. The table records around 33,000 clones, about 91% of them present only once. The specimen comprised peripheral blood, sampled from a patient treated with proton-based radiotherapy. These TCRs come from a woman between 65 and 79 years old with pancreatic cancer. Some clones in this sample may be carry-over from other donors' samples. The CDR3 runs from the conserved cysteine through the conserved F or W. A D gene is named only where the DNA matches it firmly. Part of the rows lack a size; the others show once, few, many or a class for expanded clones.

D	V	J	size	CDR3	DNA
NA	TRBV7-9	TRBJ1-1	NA	CASSLVLGYNTEAFF	TGTGCCAGCAGCTTAGTTTTGGGATACAACACTGAAGCTTTCTTT
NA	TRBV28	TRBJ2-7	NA	CASRDPRSYEQYF	TGTGCCAGCAGGGATCCCCGATCCTACGAGCAGTACTTC
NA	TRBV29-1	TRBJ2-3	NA	CSPKTGGTQYF	TGCAGCCCAAAGACTGGAGGTACGCAGTATTTT
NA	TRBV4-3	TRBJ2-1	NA	CASSQERSGQEQFF	TGCGCCAGCAGCCAAGAGAGGTCAGGGCAAGAGCAGTTCTTC
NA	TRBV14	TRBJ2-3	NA	CASSLGPGTDTQYF	TGTGCCAGCAGCCTCGGACCGGGCACAGATACGCAGTATTTT
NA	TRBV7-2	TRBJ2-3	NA	CASSAGYQADTQYF	TGTGCCAGCAGCGCCGGCTATCAGGCAGATACGCAGTATTTT
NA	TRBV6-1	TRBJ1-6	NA	CASSEALWNSPLHF	TGTGCCAGCAGTGAAGCGCTCTGGAATTCACCCCTCCACTTT
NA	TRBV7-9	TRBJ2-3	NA	CASSHPVRAEDTQYF	TGTGCCAGCAGCCATCCAGTGCGGGCCGAAGATACGCAGTATTTT
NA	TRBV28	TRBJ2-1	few	CASTSGGRQSSYNEQFF	TGTGCCAGCACTTCTGGGGGCCGCCAGAGCTCCTACAATGAGCAGTTCTTC
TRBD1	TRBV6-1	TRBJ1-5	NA	CASISGQGMGQPQHF	TGTGCCAGCATTTCTGGACAGGGGATGGGTCAGCCCCAGCATTTT
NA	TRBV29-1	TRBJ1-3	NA	CSVRLGSGNTIYF	TGCAGCGTTCGGCTTGGGAGTGGAAACACCATATATTTT
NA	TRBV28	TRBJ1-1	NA	CASRELDQGKVMEAFF	TGTGCCAGCAGAGAACTGGATCAGGGTAAGGTGATGGAAGCTTTCTTT
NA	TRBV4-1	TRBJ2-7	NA	CASSQAGNSYEQYF	TGCGCCAGCAGCCAGGCCGGGAACTCCTACGAGCAGTACTTC
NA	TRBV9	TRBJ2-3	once	CASSLGVGTDTQYF	TGTGCCAGCAGCCTCGGGGTCGGCACAGATACGCAGTATTTT